One sample yielded the 5 T cell receptor beta chains listed below, sequenced in a study of blood T cell repertoires in COVID-19. The table came from immunoSEQ multiplex PCR; TCRdb's copy has only in-frame clones and leaves some out. This sample carries tens of thousands of clones, 70% to 85% of them seen once, and the ten largest clones take about 4.4%. Material: peripheral blood. These receptors came from a man aged 50 to 60 with active COVID-19.

This clone is classed as medium-sized. V usage is TRBV5-6 and J usage is TRBJ2-7, with D maybe TRBD2 (5 bases). The CDR3 has 13 amino acids. Trimming pared 3 bases from V and 3 bases from J, leaving 10 bases between. Germline CDR1 SGHDT, CDR2 YYEEEE. The CDR3 sequence is CASSYGINYEQYF. The CDR3 DNA follows: TGTGCCAGCAGCTACGGGATAAACTACGAGCAGTACTTC.

The V and J genes are TRBV6-4 and TRBJ1-2; D is ambiguous. CDR3 length: 13 amino acids. Trimming took 0 bases from V and 5 from J, leaving 7 bases between them. From germline, CDR1 is MRHNA and CDR2 SNTAGT. The CDR3 here is CASSDSRRYGYTF. For the CDR3, the DNA is TGTGCCAGCAGTGACTCGAGAAGATATGGCTACACCTTC.

The chain links TRBV13 to TRBJ1-5; D unclear. The CDR3 length is 12 residues. The V gene's germline CDR1 is PRHDT and CDR2 FYEKMQ (reference sequence). With 5 bases removed from V and 7 bases from J, the gap between germline ends came to 9 bases. This CDR3 is CASSRFGQPQHF. The CDR3 DNA follows: TGTGCCAGCAGCCGCTTCGGGCAGCCCCAGCATTTT.

The V call is TRBV9, the J call TRBJ2-3, with 7 bases fitting TRBD2. The CDR3 length is 14 residues. Germline loops: CDR1 SGDLS, CDR2 YYNGEE. The ends lost 2 bases at V and 2 bases at J; junction bases unmatched: 2. CDR3: CASSVSGVTDTQYF. The CDR3 DNA is TGTGCCAGCAGCGTCAGCGGGGTCACAGATACGCAGTATTTT.

This chain links TRBV7-5 with TRBJ2-7; the table gives TRBD1 as D, unverified against the DNA. TRBV7-5 constitutes a pseudogene. This CDR3 spans 15 amino acids. The CDR3 sequence is CVRSLAELGPYEQYF. The DNA of the CDR3 is TGTGTCAGAAGCTTAGCCGAGTTGGGGCCCTACGAGCAGTACTTC.